The clone carrying this T cell receptor beta chain was recorded at least ten times. Its antigen is undetermined. This record belongs to a study of neurological immune-mediated disorders. Study results and limitations: None of the CDR3 amino acid sequences in expanded clones turned up in more than one subject, which points to private repertoires in all groups.

Sample time point: longitudinal time-point 3. Synthesis of cDNA was carried out by template-switch 5'RACE. The reaction used 10-nucleotide random UMIs. Every sequencing run produced over 170 million TCR-beta sequences, and the sequences from any one run covered 15-18 subjects. TCRdb redid the calling of the 5' RACE reads with MiXCR, one entry per CDR3 protein. The sample shows 45,000 to 60,000 distinct CDR3 sequences, over 9.5% of them seen only once. The CDR3 runs 14 residues. The germline V gene encodes CDR1 DFQATT and CDR2 SNEGSKA (reference sequence). With 0 bases removed from V and 8 bases from J, the gap between germline ends came to 13 bases.

The chain links TRBV20-1 to TRBJ1-4, with D unresolved. The TCR was taken from a male donor with HTLV-1-associated myelopathy (HAM/TSP). The sample consisted of PBMCs. The chain's CDR3 is CSARDLADQEKLFF. The CDR3 DNA sequence: TGCAGTGCTAGAGATCTGGCGGACCAGGAAAAACTGTTTTTT.